This passage covers 25 T cell receptor beta chains from one sample sequenced in a study of cytomegalovirus exposure and HLA in healthy donors. PCR was performed using 60 Vbeta and 13 Jbeta primers. Sequencing was performed with immunoSEQ multiplex PCR; in TCRdb, only in-frame clones are kept and a portion is missing. The sample carries about 130,000 clones, about three quarters recorded once. The sequencing input was PBMCs. These receptors were obtained from a man between 50 and 59 years old in good health and CMV-seronegative.

This sequence joins TRBV19 and TRBJ1-3, with 10 bases lining up with TRBD1. Losses at the gene ends were 5 bases for V and 3 bases for J; bases not matched to a gene: 4. Germline V gives CDR1 LNHDA, CDR2 SQIVND (reference sequence). The CDR3 consists of 15 residues. The CDR3 DNA is TGTGCCAGTAGTGGGACAGGGGAAGATGGAAACACCATATATTTT. Its translation: CASSGTGEDGNTIYF. The whole variable domain, filled in from reference TRBV19 and TRBJ1-3, reads DGGITQSPKYLFRKEGQNVTLSCEQNLNHDAMYWYRQDPGQGLRLIYYSQIVNDFQKGDIAEGYSVSREKKESFPLTVTSAQKNPTAFYLCASSGTGEDGNTIYFGEGSWLTVV.

The V call is TRBV7-2, the J call TRBJ2-5; D is undetermined. The CDR3 consists of 12 residues. V lost 5 bases and J lost 7, with 11 bases in between. Per the germline V gene, CDR1 is SGHTA and CDR2 is FQGNSA. The CDR3 reads CASSPINRTQYF. The CDR3 DNA follows: TGTGCCAGCAGCCCTATAAACAGGACCCAGTACTTC. The complete variable domain, with remaining parts taken from reference TRBV7-2 and TRBJ2-5, reads GAGVSQSPSNKVTEKGKDVELRCDPISGHTALYWYRQSLGQGLEFLIYFQGNSAPDKSGLPSDRFSAERTGGSVSTLTIQRTQQEDSAVYLCASSPINRTQYFGPGTRLLVL.

The rearrangement links TRBV19 to TRBJ1-1, with 9 nucleotides matching TRBD1. The CDR3 contains 16 residues. CDR1 LNHDA and CDR2 SQIVND come from the germline V gene (reference sequence). J was trimmed by 6 bases and V by 5 bases; bases with no gene match: 13. In nucleotides, the CDR3 is TGTGCCAGTAGTCGGGACAGGGATTGGGCTCCGGCTGAAGCTTTCTTT. Translated: CASSRDRDWAPAEAFF.

This clone is a singleton in its sample. This chain joins TRBV30 and TRBJ2-1; 14 nucleotides agree with TRBD2. This CDR3 region has 14 residues. Germline trimming cut 5 bases from V and 7 bases from J; bases unmatched to any gene: 4. Looked up from germline, CDR1 is GTSNPN and CDR2 is SVGIG (reference sequence). The CDR3 sequence is CAWGLAGGSNEQFF. CDR3 DNA sequence: TGTGCCTGGGGACTAGCGGGGGGTTCGAATGAGCAGTTCTTC.

This chain uses TRBV4-3 with TRBJ2-1; 10 bases align to TRBD1. Germline V gene sequence: CDR1 LGHNA, CDR2 YSLEER. CDR3 length: 14 amino acids. After removal of 4 bases from V and 5 bases from J, the junction contained 2 bases not matched to a gene. This CDR3 is CASSPGQGDNEQFF. CDR3 sequence (DNA): TGCGCCAGCAGCCCCGGACAGGGGGACAATGAGCAGTTCTTC.

The chain joins TRBV14 to TRBJ2-1; the match to TRBD1 covers 8 bases. The CDR3 is 15 residues long. CDR1 is SGHDN, CDR2 FVKESK, per germline. V gave up 1 base and J gave up 5 bases; unmatched junction bases: 4. CDR3 in amino acids: CASSQAGQGNNEQFF. CDR3 nucleotide sequence: TGTGCCAGCAGCCAAGCAGGACAGGGAAACAATGAGCAGTTCTTC.

This chain links TRBV18 with TRBJ2-3; 10 bases line up with TRBD2. The length of the CDR3 is 16 residues. Germline V gene sequence: CDR1 KGHSH, CDR2 LQKENI. V lost 2 bases, J lost 2 bases, and 4 bases stayed unmatched. CDR3 coding DNA: TGTGCCAGCTCACCAATAGCGGGGGGACCCACAGATACGCAGTATTTT. Its translation: CASSPIAGGPTDTQYF.

The chain employs TRBV7-2 and TRBJ1-1; tentative D call: TRBD1 (5 bases). The CDR3 totals 16 residues. The V gene's germline CDR1 is SGHTA and CDR2 FQGNSA. V dropped 4 bases and J dropped 7 bases, with 22 bases sitting between them. The CDR3: CASSSPPTELKFEAFF. The CDR3 bases are TGTGCCAGCAGCTCGCCACCGACAGAATTAAAATTTGAAGCTTTCTTT.

The J gene is TRBJ1-1, the V gene TRBV6-6; possible D gene TRBD1, 5 bases. Trimming removed 4 bases from V and 2 bases from J, with 11 bases in between. Germline V lookup: CDR1 MNHNY, CDR2 SVGAGI (reference sequence). The CDR3 has 14 residues. The CDR3 DNA follows: TGTGCCAGCAGTTCGACAGCCGGTAACACTGAAGCTTTCTTT. Translation: CASSSTAGNTEAFF.

The chain employs TRBV6-6 and TRBJ1-2; no firm D call. The CDR3 spans 14 residues. The ends were cut back, 7 bases at V and 0 bases at J, with 12 bases in the middle. CDR1 and CDR2 from the germline V gene are MNHNY and SVGAGI (reference sequence). This CDR3 is CASTTERANYGYTF. The CDR3 region has the DNA TGTGCCAGCACCACCGAGAGAGCTAACTATGGCTACACCTTC.

The chain recombines TRBV21-1 with TRBJ2-7; no DNA check was done on the table's D call, TRBD2. TRBV21-1 is given as a pseudogene. The CDR3 runs 15 residues. The chain's CDR3 is CASSKVTSGGREQYV. The CDR3 DNA sequence: TGTGCCAGCAGCAAAGTCACTAGCGGGGGACGAGAGCAGTACGTC.

The chain is built from TRBV5-1 and TRBJ2-7, with TRBD1 matching 7 bases. Germline trimming cut 5 bases from V and 3 bases from J; bases unmatched to any gene: 5. This CDR3 comprises 13 residues. The germline V gene has CDR1 SGHRS and CDR2 YFSETQ. The DNA for the CDR3 is TGCGCCAGCAGTCCCACAGGGGACTACGAGCAGTACTTC. It yields the protein CASSPTGDYEQYF.

Comments on this clone: Distinct nucleotide sequences in the sample also encode this CDR3. The chain uses TRBV19 and TRBJ1-1; D remains ambiguous. Per germline, CDR1 LNHDA and CDR2 SQIVND (reference sequence). The CDR3 length is 13 residues. The ends were cut back, 3 bases at V and 1 base at J, with 6 bases in the middle. CDR3 nucleotides: TGTGCCAGTAGTATTTCCCGGAACACTGAAGCTTTCTTT. This gives the protein CASSISRNTEAFF.

The chain is built from TRBV4-2 and TRBJ1-2, with TRBD1 matching over 9 bases. V lost 7 bases and J lost 7; bases outside the gene matches: 7. Germline values: CDR1 LGHNA, CDR2 YNFKEQ. The CDR3 length is 13 residues. CDR3 region: CASNSGTGSGYTF. The CDR3 nucleotides are TGTGCCAGCAACTCCGGGACAGGGTCTGGCTACACCTTC.

The chain employs TRBV27 and TRBJ2-5; D remains unclear. V gave up 2 bases and J gave up 0 bases, with 4 bases separating them. Germline V gene data show CDR1 as MNHEY and CDR2 as SMNVEV (reference sequence). There are 13 residues in the CDR3. CDR3 DNA: TGTGCCAGCAGTTTAACATACCAAGAGACCCAGTACTTC. As protein: CASSLTYQETQYF.

The CDR3 loop reads CASSLRVAGGIDTQYF. The CDR3 DNA reads TGCGCCAGCAGCTTGAGGGTAGCGGGCGGGATAGATACGCAGTATTTT. The chain employs TRBV5-1 and TRBJ2-3, with 7 nucleotides matching TRBD2. V trimming: 1 base; J trimming: 5 bases; junction bases outside the gene matches: 10. The germline CDR1 and CDR2 sequences are SGHRS and YFSETQ. The CDR3 contains 16 residues.

V usage is TRBV21-1 and J usage is TRBJ1-3; TRBD1 is taken as the D call from the table, unchecked against the DNA. TRBV21-1 is described as a pseudogene. CDR3 length: 15 residues. CDR3 sequence (DNA): TGTGCCAGCAGAAAGGGGGTCTACTCTGGAAACACCATATATTTT. Protein product: CASRKGVYSGNTIYF.

The chain joins TRBV11-1 to TRBJ2-6; no clear D. The CDR3 totals 15 residues. V dropped 1 base and J dropped 0 bases, with 4 bases sitting between them. Germline V gene data show CDR1 as SGHAT and CDR2 as FQDESV (reference sequence). DNA of the CDR3: TGTGCCAGCAGCTTAGATATCTCTGGGGCCAACGTCCTGACTTTC. Translating it yields CASSLDISGANVLTF.

The rearrangement uses TRBV29-1 and TRBJ1-4, with D possibly TRBD1 on 5 matching bases. There are 13 residues in the CDR3. Germline CDR1 is SQVTM and CDR2 is ANQGSEA. V lost 6 bases and J 3 bases, leaving 11 bases between the germline ends. CDR3 DNA sequence: TGCAGCGTGGCAGGGTTCGCTAATGAAAAACTGTTTTTT. This translates into CSVAGFANEKLFF.

The chain links TRBV30 to TRBJ1-4; D may be TRBD1 (6 bases). Germline V gives CDR1 GTSNPN, CDR2 SVGIG (reference sequence). The CDR3 is made up of 12 amino acids. Trimming took off 4 bases at V and 8 bases at J, with 11 bases between the two ends. The CDR3 nucleotides are TGTGCCTGGAATTCAGGGGAGGAAAAACTGTTTTTT. This gives the protein CAWNSGEEKLFF.

CDR3 region: CASSVRWGDTEAFF. In nucleotides, the CDR3 is TGTGCCAGTAGTGTCAGGTGGGGGGACACTGAAGCTTTCTTT. The gene calls are TRBV19 and TRBJ1-1, with D possibly matching TRBD1 (5 bases). Germline-derived CDR1 and CDR2 are LNHDA and SQIVND (reference sequence). This CDR3 has 14 amino acids. V lost 5 bases, J lost 3 bases, and 13 bases lay in between.

The chain combines TRBV7-9 with TRBJ2-1, with 11 bases matching TRBD1. The CDR3 runs to 15 residues. V gave up 5 bases and J gave up 8 bases; unmatched junction bases: 8. Looked up from germline, CDR1 is SEHNR and CDR2 is FQNEAQ (reference sequence). For the CDR3, the DNA is TGTGCCAGCAGCCCCGGGACAGGGGGGCTAGATGAGCAGTTCTTC. Encoded protein: CASSPGTGGLDEQFF.

CDR3 nucleotides: TGTGCCACCGAGGGCAAACGCAACGGGCCCCAGCATTTT. Protein: CATEGKRNGPQHF. The chain has TRBV6-1 and TRBJ1-5; D gene uncertain. The germline CDR1 and CDR2 sequences are MNHNS and SASEGT. The V end was cut by 10 bases, the J end by 9 bases, with 19 bases between. CDR3 size: 13 residues.

The rearrangement uses TRBV4-3 and TRBJ2-3, with D possibly being TRBD2 (6 bases). V was clipped by 0 bases and J by 3 bases, with 10 bases between them. Germline loops: CDR1 LGHNA, CDR2 YSLEER. This CDR3 comprises 15 residues. CDR3 bases: TGCGCCAGCAGCCAAGATTCGGGGGTTACAGATACGCAGTATTTT. Amino acid sequence: CASSQDSGVTDTQYF.

The CDR3 sequence is CASSYGRQDNTGELFF. The CDR3 nucleotides are TGTGCCAGCAGTTACGGTCGACAGGATAACACCGGGGAGCTGTTTTTT. The V gene is TRBV6-5, the J gene TRBJ2-2, with D possibly TRBD1 on 6 matching bases. Trimming shortened V by 2 bases and J by 2 bases, and 12 bases separated the two germline ends. The CDR3 covers 16 residues. CDR1 and CDR2 from the germline V gene are MNHEY and SVGAGI.